Below are 30 T cell receptor beta chains sequenced from a single sample in a study of T cells in localized non-small cell lung cancer. Repertoires were generated with immunoSEQ multiplex PCR, while TCRdb's copy carries only in-frame clones and drops some. The sample yields 15,000 to 17,000 clones, more than 75% seen once. The material was peripheral blood mononuclear cells, obtained before any cancer treatment. The source of these receptors is a male donor at least 60 years old with stage II lung adenocarcinoma.

The chain employs TRBV5-8 and TRBJ2-1, with 10 bases matching TRBD2. Per the germline V gene, CDR1 is SGHTS and CDR2 is YDEGEE. V lost 0 bases to trimming and J lost 0 bases; unmatched junction nucleotides: 6. CDR3 length equals 18 residues. The CDR3 coding sequence is TGTGCCAGCAGCTTGGTAGCGACTAGCGGGTTCTCCTACAATGAGCAGTTCTTC. This encodes CASSLVATSGFSYNEQFF.

The chain links TRBV14 to TRBJ2-1; D could derive from TRBD1 or TRBD2 (5 bases each). CDR1 and CDR2 from the germline V gene are SGHDN and FVKESK. CDR3 length: 16 amino acids. The V end was cut by 2 bases, the J end by 2 bases, with 13 bases between. The CDR3 coding sequence is TGTGCCAGCAGCCAAACCGGGACGGGCCCCTACAATGAGCAGTTCTTC. Residues: CASSQTGTGPYNEQFF.

This sequence joins TRBV18 and TRBJ2-1; D is uncertain. The V end lost 6 bases, the J end lost 7 bases, and 13 bases lay between the germline ends. This CDR3 has 13 residues. The germline V gene has CDR1 KGHSH and CDR2 LQKENI. As DNA, the CDR3 is TGTGCCAGCTCCCAGGTGAACGGTAATGAGCAGTTCTTC. The encoded protein is CASSQVNGNEQFF.

The chain links TRBV2 to TRBJ2-7; 8 bases are shared with TRBD1. Losses at the gene ends were 4 bases for V and 2 bases for J; bases not matched to a gene: 4. The CDR3 is 14 amino acids. CDR1 and CDR2 from the germline V gene are SNHLY and FYNNEI. Here the CDR3 reads CASSADRVTYEQYF. The DNA for the CDR3 is TGTGCCAGCAGTGCGGACAGGGTAACCTACGAGCAGTACTTC.

This chain connects TRBV19 to TRBJ2-7; 7 bases are a match to TRBD1. Germline V gene lookup returns CDR1 LNHDA and CDR2 SQIVND (reference sequence). V gave up 6 bases and J gave up 3 bases; unmatched junction bases: 14. CDR3 length: 16 amino acids. DNA for the CDR3: TGTGCCAGTAGACCAAGGTCCGCAGGGGGTAGCTACGAGCAGTACTTC. Amino acids: CASRPRSAGGSYEQYF.

This clone was seen a handful of times. The chain joins TRBV5-6 to TRBJ2-1; D could derive from TRBD1 or TRBD2 (5 bases each). Looked up from germline, CDR1 is SGHDT and CDR2 is YYEEEE. CDR3 length: 14 amino acids. Trimming removed 1 base at V and 10 bases at J, with 15 bases between. The CDR3 loop reads CASSLFGALNEQFF. The CDR3 region has the DNA TGTGCCAGCAGCTTGTTCGGGGCCCTGAACGAGCAGTTCTTC.

The chain carries TRBV7-8 and TRBJ2-1, with D unresolved. The CDR3 has 15 residues. V was trimmed by 5 bases and J by 3 bases, leaving 14 bases between them. From germline, CDR1 is SGHVS and CDR2 FQNEAQ. This CDR3 is CASSPRISSYNEQFF. CDR3 coding DNA: TGTGCCAGCAGCCCCCGCATAAGCAGCTACAATGAGCAGTTCTTC. Drawing the rest from reference TRBV7-8 and TRBJ2-1, the complete variable domain is GAGVSQSPRYKVAKRGQDVALRCDPISGHVSLFWYQQALGQGPEFLTYFQNEAQLDKSGLPSDRFFAERPEGSVSTLKIQRTQQEDSAVYLCASSPRISSYNEQFFGPGTRLTVL.

This chain links TRBV5-6 with TRBJ2-7; 7 nucleotides match TRBD1. CDR1 and CDR2 (germline): SGHDT, YYEEEE. J gave up 1 base and V 1 base, and 8 bases lay outside the gene matches. This CDR3 has 16 amino acids. CDR3 protein: CASSLWFGDRSYEQYF. CDR3 sequence (DNA): TGTGCCAGCAGCTTGTGGTTTGGGGACAGATCCTACGAGCAGTACTTC.

CDR3 sequence reads: CASSHDAARGEQFF. The CDR3 DNA sequence: TGTGCCAGCAGCCACGACGCAGCTCGCGGTGAGCAGTTCTTC. The chain recombines TRBV7-9 with TRBJ2-1; D is uncertain. CDR3 length equals 14 residues. In germline, CDR1 is SEHNR, CDR2 FQNEAQ (reference sequence). V shed 5 bases and J shed 9 bases, with 17 bases lying between them.

This chain joins TRBV6-5 and TRBJ1-5, with a tentative D call TRBD1 (5 bases). Per the germline V gene, CDR1 is MNHEY and CDR2 is SVGAGI. V lost 0 bases, J lost 4 bases, and 10 bases lay in between. The CDR3 runs 15 residues. CDR3 in amino acids: CASSYSRSGNQPQHF. The CDR3 region has the DNA TGTGCCAGCAGTTACTCGAGGTCAGGGAATCAGCCCCAGCATTTT.

V gene TRBV6-6 combines with J gene TRBJ1-1; 7 nucleotides line up with TRBD1. Germline V gene lookup returns CDR1 MNHNY and CDR2 SVGAGI (reference sequence). The V and J ends lost 10 bases and 6 bases, in that order; junction bases with no gene match: 11. The CDR3 covers 13 residues. CDR3 amino acids: CAISQGLFSEAFF. For the CDR3, the DNA is TGTGCCATATCACAGGGGCTCTTTTCTGAAGCTTTCTTT.

The chain recombines TRBV2 with TRBJ1-3; no clear D gene. The germline V gene has CDR1 SNHLY and CDR2 FYNNEI. This CDR3 contains 14 residues. The germline V and J ends were trimmed by 6 bases and 0 bases, with 9 bases remaining between them. CDR3 residues: CASRPTVSGNTIYF. In nucleotides, the CDR3 is TGTGCCAGCAGACCAACAGTCTCTGGAAACACCATATATTTT.

The chain uses TRBV30 and TRBJ1-1, with 9 positions matching TRBD1. CDR3 length: 11 amino acids. CDR1 GTSNPN and CDR2 SVGIG come from the germline V gene (reference sequence). The ends lost 7 bases at V and 7 bases at J; junction bases unmatched: 4. CDR3 nucleotides: TGTGCCTCCGGACAGGGGATTGAAGCTTTCTTT. Translating it yields CASGQGIEAFF.

Worth noting for this clone: The same CDR3 arises from other DNA sequences in this sample as well. V and J are TRBV2 and TRBJ2-7; D unresolved. Trimming shortened V by 3 bases and J by 3 bases, and 0 bases separated the two germline ends. Germline CDR1 is SNHLY and CDR2 is FYNNEI. The length of the CDR3 is 10 residues. The CDR3 loop reads CASSDYEQYF. The CDR3 nucleotides are TGTGCCAGCAGTGACTACGAGCAGTACTTC.

J is TRBJ2-1 and V is TRBV13; 8 bases match TRBD2. The CDR3 contains 18 residues. Per germline, CDR1 PRHDT and CDR2 FYEKMQ (reference sequence). J lost 4 bases, V lost 2 bases, and 13 bases had no gene match. The chain's CDR3 is CASSLRQLAEGIYNEQFF. The CDR3 nucleotides are TGTGCCAGCAGCTTACGCCAACTAGCGGAGGGGATATACAATGAGCAGTTCTTC.

The V call is TRBV5-1, the J call TRBJ2-1, with 15 nucleotides matching TRBD2. V trimming: 4 bases; J trimming: 7 bases; junction bases outside the gene matches: 15. The CDR3 is made up of 19 amino acids. Germline values: CDR1 SGHRS, CDR2 YFSETQ. The CDR3 region has the DNA TGCGCCAGCAGCCCTGGGACTAGCGGGAGGACCTTTCCTGGGAATGAGCAGTTCTTC. This sequence encodes CASSPGTSGRTFPGNEQFF.

Sample share makes this clone medium-sized (0.01 to 0.1%). Within the sample, other DNA sequences also encode this same CDR3. This sequence joins TRBV19 and TRBJ2-7; D is perhaps TRBD1 (6 bases). The germline V and J ends were trimmed by 5 bases and 1 base, with 12 bases remaining between them. The germline CDR1 and CDR2 sequences are LNHDA and SQIVND (reference sequence). The CDR3 has 14 amino acids. In DNA, the CDR3 is TGTGCCAGTAGTGAAACCGGGACATCCTACGAGCAGTACTTC. It translates to CASSETGTSYEQYF.

The chain employs TRBV19 and TRBJ1-5; no clear D gene. Germline loops: CDR1 LNHDA, CDR2 SQIVND (reference sequence). V lost 11 bases and J lost 2, with 13 bases in between. The CDR3 has 13 residues. CDR3 in amino acids: CASMHGGNQPQHF. The CDR3 DNA sequence: TGTGCCTCCATGCACGGAGGCAATCAGCCCCAGCATTTT.

The chain links TRBV6-6 to TRBJ1-1, with D uncertain. The CDR3 is 12 residues long. The V gene lost 2 bases and the J gene lost 2 bases, with 3 bases spanning the gap. Germline assignment: CDR1 MNHNY and CDR2 SVGAGI (reference sequence). This CDR3 is CASSYLNTEAFF. Written as DNA, the CDR3 is TGTGCCAGCAGTTACCTTAACACTGAAGCTTTCTTT.

This chain connects TRBV4-3 to TRBJ2-1; maybe TRBD2 (7 bases). This CDR3 has 17 residues. CDR1 LGHNA and CDR2 YSLEER come from the germline V gene. The V and J ends lost 0 bases and 9 bases respectively, with 21 bases between them. CDR3 nucleotide sequence: TGCGCCAGCAGCCAAGAAGGGGGGCGAGGGAGGGTCACTGAGCAGTTCTTC. Translation: CASSQEGGRGRVTEQFF.

J is TRBJ1-2 and V is TRBV7-9, with a weak D call TRBD1 (6 bases). V was cut by 5 bases and J by 5 bases, with 12 bases left in between. Germline loops: CDR1 SEHNR, CDR2 FQNEAQ (reference sequence). This CDR3 contains 13 residues. The CDR3 region has the DNA TGTGCCAGCAGCCATTCTCAGGGGTATGGCTACACCTTC. It codes for CASSHSQGYGYTF.

The chain couples TRBV6-5 to TRBJ1-1; 9 nucleotides line up with TRBD1. This CDR3 is 14 amino acids long. The V gene's germline CDR1 is MNHEY and CDR2 SVGAGI. The J segment lost 6 bases and the V segment lost 7 bases, leaving 9 bases of the junction unmatched. The CDR3 DNA reads TGTGCCAGCAAATTACAGGGGGCAAGCGCTGAAGCTTTCTTT. Translation gives CASKLQGASAEAFF.

CDR3 sequence: CASSGGASIYGYTF. CDR3 DNA: TGTGCCAGCAGCGGAGGGGCTTCGATTTATGGCTACACCTTC. The chain uses TRBV9 and TRBJ1-2, with D perhaps matching TRBD1 (5 bases). V lost 3 bases and J 5 bases, leaving 14 bases between the germline ends. This CDR3 has 14 amino acids. CDR1 is SGDLS and CDR2 is YYNGEE in the germline V gene.

The rearrangement links TRBV5-8 to TRBJ1-5; D is undetermined. There are 16 residues in the CDR3. CDR1 is SGHTS, CDR2 YDEGEE, per germline. V lost 6 bases and J lost 2, with 18 bases in between. The CDR3 coding sequence is TGTGCCAGCACCCTTAGGCCCGTTACGGGCAATCAGCCCCAGCATTTT. This gives the protein CASTLRPVTGNQPQHF.

This chain uses TRBV4-1 with TRBJ2-1; D may be TRBD2 (6 bases). The germline CDR1 and CDR2 sequences are MGHRA and YSYEKL. V was cut by 4 bases and J by 8 bases, with 15 bases left in between. The CDR3 is made up of 14 amino acids. CDR3 nucleotides: TGCGCCAGCAGCCCGAACTGGAGGGAACATGAGCAGTTCTTC. Encoded protein: CASSPNWREHEQFF.

The chain is built from TRBV10-1 and TRBJ2-3; TRBD1 matches at 9 bases. The V segment lost 6 bases and the J segment 3 bases; nucleotides outside the gene matches: 7. CDR3 length equals 15 residues. The germline gives CDR1 WNHNN, CDR2 SYGVQD (reference sequence). This CDR3 is CASSWDRDRTDTQYF. CDR3 in DNA: TGCGCCAGCAGCTGGGACAGGGACAGGACAGATACGCAGTATTTT.

The genes are TRBV7-3 and TRBJ2-5; D not resolved. Trimming stripped 1 base from V and 4 bases from J, with 7 bases between. The CDR3 spans 13 residues. Germline loops: CDR1 SGHTA, CDR2 FQGTGA. The CDR3 protein is CASSLSRGETQYF. For the CDR3, the DNA is TGTGCCAGCAGCTTAAGTAGAGGAGAGACCCAGTACTTC.

The chain has TRBV30 and TRBJ2-7, with unresolved D. CDR3 size: 11 residues. Trimming took 2 bases from V and 3 from J, leaving 5 bases between them. Germline-derived CDR1 and CDR2 are GTSNPN and SVGIG (reference sequence). The CDR3 loop reads CAWSLNYEQYF. DNA for the CDR3: TGTGCCTGGAGTCTAAACTACGAGCAGTACTTC.

This clone was found once. The J gene is TRBJ2-1, the V gene TRBV11-2, with D maybe TRBD2 (5 bases). The CDR3 contains 17 residues. Germline V gene lookup returns CDR1 SGHAT and CDR2 FQNNGV. V was pared by 7 bases and J by 5 bases, with 24 bases between. The DNA of the CDR3 is TGTGCCAGCACCCTCCGTGAGGCGGGCTGGATGAACAATGAGCAGTTCTTC. This sequence encodes CASTLREAGWMNNEQFF.

The chain is built from TRBV19 and TRBJ2-1; weak D call: TRBD2 (6 bases). The length of the CDR3 is 16 residues. Germline V gene data show CDR1 as LNHDA and CDR2 as SQIVND (reference sequence). Trimming removed 2 bases from V and 8 bases from J, with 19 bases in between. In nucleotides, the CDR3 is TGTGCCAGTAGTATATTGGGACTGGGGAAGTATCATGAGCAGTTCTTC. It encodes CASSILGLGKYHEQFF.